This T cell receptor beta chain is from a study of monozygotic twins with inflammatory bowel disease. Germline loops: CDR1 SEHNR, CDR2 FQNEAQ (reference sequence). The CDR3 is 13 amino acids. Study-level points and caveats: IBD-affected twins scored below their healthy co-twins in TCRbeta diversity (inverse Simpson). Other individuals had fewer clonotypes in common with IBD patients than with healthy twins, especially with disease activity.

Remarks on this clonotype: Its antigen remains unidentified.

TCRalpha and TCRbeta cDNA was put through two nested PCRs of 16 and 9 cycles. TCRdb re-called the 5' RACE reads; one entry per CDR3 protein, DNA not given. The sample shows roughly 300,000 distinct CDR3 sequences, and approximately 5.9% sits with its ten largest clones. The sequenced material came from blood. The chain carries TRBV7-9 and TRBJ2-2; no DNA is available, so the TRBD1 call from TCRdb remains unchecked. The receptor was derived from a human donor with ulcerative colitis or Crohn's disease, or a healthy co-twin of an affected twin (not recorded which). The CDR3 loop reads CASRPAGAGELFF.